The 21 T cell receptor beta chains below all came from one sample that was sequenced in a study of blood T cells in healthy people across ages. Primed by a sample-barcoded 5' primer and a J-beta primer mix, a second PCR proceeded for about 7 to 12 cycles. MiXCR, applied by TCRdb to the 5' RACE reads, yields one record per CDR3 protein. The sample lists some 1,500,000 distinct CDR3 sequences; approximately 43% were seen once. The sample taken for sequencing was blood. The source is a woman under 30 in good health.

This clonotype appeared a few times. In nucleotides, the CDR3 is TGCAGTGGCCAGACAGGGGATCGAGTCTATGGCTACACCTTC. As protein: CSGQTGDRVYGYTF. The chain uses TRBV20-1 and TRBJ1-2; 8 positions agree with TRBD1. Germline CDR1 reads DFQATT; CDR2 reads SNEGSKA (reference sequence). There are 14 residues in the CDR3. The V gene end was trimmed by 7 bases and the J gene end by 4 bases; junction bases not matched to a gene: 11.

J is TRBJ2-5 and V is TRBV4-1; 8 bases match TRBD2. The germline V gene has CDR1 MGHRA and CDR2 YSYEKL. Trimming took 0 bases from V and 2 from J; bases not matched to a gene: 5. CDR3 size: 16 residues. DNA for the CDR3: TGCGCCAGCAGCCAAGAACCAGCGGGGGCTCAAGAGACCCAGTACTTC. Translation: CASSQEPAGAQETQYF.

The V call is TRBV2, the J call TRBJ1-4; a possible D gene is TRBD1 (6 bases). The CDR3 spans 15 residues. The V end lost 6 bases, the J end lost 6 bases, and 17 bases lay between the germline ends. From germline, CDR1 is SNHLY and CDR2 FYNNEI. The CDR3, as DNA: TGTGCCAGCAGAACCCCAGGGGTGGGGGATGAAAAACTGTTTTTT. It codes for CASRTPGVGDEKLFF.

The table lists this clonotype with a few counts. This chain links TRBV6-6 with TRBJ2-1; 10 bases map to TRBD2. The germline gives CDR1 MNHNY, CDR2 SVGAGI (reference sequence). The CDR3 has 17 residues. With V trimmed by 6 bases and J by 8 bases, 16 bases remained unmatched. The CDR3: CASRINPGLAKSDEQFF. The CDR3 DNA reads TGTGCCAGCAGAATAAACCCGGGACTAGCGAAATCCGATGAGCAGTTCTTC.

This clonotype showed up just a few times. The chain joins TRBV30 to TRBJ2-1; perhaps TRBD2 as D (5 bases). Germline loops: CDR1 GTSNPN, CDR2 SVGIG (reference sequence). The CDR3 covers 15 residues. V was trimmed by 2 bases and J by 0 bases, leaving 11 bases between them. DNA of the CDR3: TGTGCCTGGAGTTTGTCTGGGAGCTCCTACAATGAGCAGTTCTTC. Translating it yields CAWSLSGSSYNEQFF.

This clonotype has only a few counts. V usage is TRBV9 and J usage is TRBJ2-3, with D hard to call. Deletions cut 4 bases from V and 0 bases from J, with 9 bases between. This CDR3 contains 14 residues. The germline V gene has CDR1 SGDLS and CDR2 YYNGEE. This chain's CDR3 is CASSKHKSTDTQYF. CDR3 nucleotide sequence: TGTGCCAGCAGCAAACACAAGAGCACAGATACGCAGTATTTT.

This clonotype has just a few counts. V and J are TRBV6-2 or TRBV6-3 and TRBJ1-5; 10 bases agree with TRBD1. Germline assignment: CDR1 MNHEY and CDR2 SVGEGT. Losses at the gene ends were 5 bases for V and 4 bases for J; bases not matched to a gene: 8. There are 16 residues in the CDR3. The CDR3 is CASSLTGTGVNQPQHF. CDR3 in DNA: TGTGCCAGCAGTCTGACCGGGACAGGGGTTAATCAGCCCCAGCATTTT.

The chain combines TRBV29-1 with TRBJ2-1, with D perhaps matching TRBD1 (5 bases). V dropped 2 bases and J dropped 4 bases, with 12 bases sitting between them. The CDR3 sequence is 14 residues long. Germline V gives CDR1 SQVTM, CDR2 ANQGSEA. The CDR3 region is CSVEPRQKYNEQFF. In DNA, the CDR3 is TGCAGCGTTGAACCGAGACAGAAATACAATGAGCAGTTCTTC.

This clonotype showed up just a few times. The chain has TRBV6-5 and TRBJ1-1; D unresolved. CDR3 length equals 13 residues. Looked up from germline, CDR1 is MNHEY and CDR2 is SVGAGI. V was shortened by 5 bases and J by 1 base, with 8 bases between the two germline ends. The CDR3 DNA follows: TGTGCCAGCAGTAAGACAAGGAACACTGAAGCTTTCTTT. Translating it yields CASSKTRNTEAFF.

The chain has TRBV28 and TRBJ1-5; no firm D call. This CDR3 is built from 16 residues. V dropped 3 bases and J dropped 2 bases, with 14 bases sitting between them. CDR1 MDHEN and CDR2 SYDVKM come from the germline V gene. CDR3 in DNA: TGTGCCAGCAGTTTCGCCAGAAGCGCGGGCAATCAGCCCCAGCATTTT. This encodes CASSFARSAGNQPQHF.

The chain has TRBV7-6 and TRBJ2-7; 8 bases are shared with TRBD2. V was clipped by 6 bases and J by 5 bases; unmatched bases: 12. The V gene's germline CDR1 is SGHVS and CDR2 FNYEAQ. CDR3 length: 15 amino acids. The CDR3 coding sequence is TGTGCCAGCAGTCCTGTAACCGGGGGGGTCCACGAGCAGTACTTC. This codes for CASSPVTGGVHEQYF.

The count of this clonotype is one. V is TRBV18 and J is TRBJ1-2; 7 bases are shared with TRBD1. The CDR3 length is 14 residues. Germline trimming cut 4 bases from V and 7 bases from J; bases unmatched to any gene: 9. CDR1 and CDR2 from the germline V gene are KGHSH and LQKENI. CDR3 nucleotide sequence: TGTGCCAGCTCACGGATAGGGGGCGCGGTTGGCTACACCTTC. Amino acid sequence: CASSRIGGAVGYTF.

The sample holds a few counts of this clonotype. CDR3 DNA sequence: TGTGCCAGCAGCGTCGGTGCGGGGGGCCCGGGGGAGACCCAGTACTTC. Its translation is CASSVGAGGPGETQYF. This rearrangement joins TRBV9 to TRBJ2-5; 8 bases align to TRBD2. This CDR3 has 16 residues. V lost 2 bases, J lost 5 bases, and 11 bases stayed unmatched. CDR1 is SGDLS and CDR2 is YYNGEE in the germline V gene.

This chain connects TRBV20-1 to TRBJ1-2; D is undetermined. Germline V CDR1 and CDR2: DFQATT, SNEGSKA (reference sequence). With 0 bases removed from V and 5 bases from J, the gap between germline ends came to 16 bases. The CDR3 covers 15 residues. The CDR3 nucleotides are TGCAGTGCTAGAGACGATAGGAGAAGTGGTTATGGCTACACCTTC. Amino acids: CSARDDRRSGYGYTF.

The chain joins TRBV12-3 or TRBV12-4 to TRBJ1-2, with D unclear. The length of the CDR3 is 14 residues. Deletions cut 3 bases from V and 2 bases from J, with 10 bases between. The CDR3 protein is CASSFGWENYGYTF. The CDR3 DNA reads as TGTGCCAGCAGTTTTGGTTGGGAGAACTATGGCTACACCTTC.

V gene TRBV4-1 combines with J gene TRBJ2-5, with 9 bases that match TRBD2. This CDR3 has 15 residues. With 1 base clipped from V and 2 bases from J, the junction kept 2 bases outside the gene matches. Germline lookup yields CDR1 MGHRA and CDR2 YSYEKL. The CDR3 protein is CASSQVLAGQETQYF. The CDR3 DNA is TGCGCCAGCAGCCAAGTTCTAGCGGGACAAGAGACCCAGTACTTC.

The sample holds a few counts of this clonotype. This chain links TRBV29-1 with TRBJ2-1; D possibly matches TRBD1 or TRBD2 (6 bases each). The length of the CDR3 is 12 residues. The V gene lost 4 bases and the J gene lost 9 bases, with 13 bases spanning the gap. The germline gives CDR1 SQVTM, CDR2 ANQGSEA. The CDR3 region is CSVVGGGIEQFF. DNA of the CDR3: TGCAGCGTTGTGGGGGGCGGGATTGAGCAGTTCTTC.

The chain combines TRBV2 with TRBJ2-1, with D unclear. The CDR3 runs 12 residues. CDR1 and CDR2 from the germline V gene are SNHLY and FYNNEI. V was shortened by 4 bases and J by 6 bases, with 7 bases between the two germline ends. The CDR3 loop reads CASSGGFNEQFF. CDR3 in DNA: TGTGCCAGCAGTGGAGGTTTCAATGAGCAGTTCTTC.

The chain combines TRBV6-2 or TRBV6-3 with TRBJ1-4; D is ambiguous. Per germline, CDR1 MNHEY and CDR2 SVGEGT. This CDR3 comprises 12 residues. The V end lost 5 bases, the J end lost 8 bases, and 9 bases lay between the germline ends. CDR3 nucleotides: TGTGCCAGCAGTGACCACCGGGAAAAACTGTTTTTT. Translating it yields CASSDHREKLFF.

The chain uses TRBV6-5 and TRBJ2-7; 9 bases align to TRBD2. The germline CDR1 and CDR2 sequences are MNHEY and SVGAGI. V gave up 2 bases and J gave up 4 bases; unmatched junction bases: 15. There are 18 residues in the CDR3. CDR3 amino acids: CASSYLNLAGVILYEQYF. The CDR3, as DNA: TGTGCCAGCAGTTACCTCAATTTAGCGGGAGTCATTTTGTACGAGCAGTACTTC.

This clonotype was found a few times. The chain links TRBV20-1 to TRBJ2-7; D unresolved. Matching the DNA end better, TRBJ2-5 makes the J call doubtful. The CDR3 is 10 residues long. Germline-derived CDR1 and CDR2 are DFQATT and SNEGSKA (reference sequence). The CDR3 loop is CSAPFRTQYF. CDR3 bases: TGCAGTGCCCCATTTCGGACCCAGTACTTC.